This passage covers 25 T cell receptor beta chains from one sample sequenced in a study of early T cells in non-severe SARS-CoV-2 infection. TCRdb reanalysed the 5' RACE reads using MiXCR and keeps one entry per CDR3 protein. The repertoire holds 30,000 or so distinct CDR3 sequences, with 5% to 7% as singletons. The sample comprised whole blood. The receptor source for this set is an adult who was a healthcare worker with PCR-confirmed SARS-CoV-2 infection or an uninfected control (not recorded which).

This clonotype was counted at least ten times. J is TRBJ2-2 and V is TRBV12-3 or TRBV12-4; tentatively, D is TRBD1 (6 bases). The germline V and J ends were trimmed by 5 bases and 0 bases, with 13 bases remaining between them. The CDR3 covers 16 residues. The CDR3 region is CASSLRTATNTGELFF. In DNA, the CDR3 is TGTGCCAGCAGTCTCAGGACAGCCACGAACACCGGGGAGCTGTTTTTT.

This clonotype was detected ten times or more. The V and J genes are TRBV6-5 and TRBJ1-6, with D tentatively TRBD1 (6 bases). This CDR3 comprises 15 residues. Per germline, CDR1 MNHEY and CDR2 SVGAGI. V was clipped by 2 bases and J by 7 bases, with 12 bases between them. The CDR3, as DNA: TGTGCCAGCAGTTACGGGGGGGCGGGGAATTCACCCCTCCACTTT. Amino acids: CASSYGGAGNSPLHF.

This clonotype was detected a few times. The V gene is TRBV12-3 or TRBV12-4, the J gene TRBJ1-1, with 11 nucleotides matching TRBD1. CDR3 length: 14 amino acids. With 2 bases clipped from V and 9 bases from J, the junction kept 5 bases outside the gene matches. The CDR3 coding sequence is TGTGCCAGCAGTTTACCGGGGACAGGGGGAAAAGCTTTCTTT. Amino acids: CASSLPGTGGKAFF.

This clonotype has at least ten counts. The J gene is TRBJ2-7, the V gene TRBV15; D is uncertain. Germline V gene sequence: CDR1 LNHNV, CDR2 YYDKDF (reference sequence). Trimming took 4 bases from V and 6 from J, leaving 10 bases between them. The CDR3 sequence is 12 residues long. CDR3 sequence: CATSTNTGEQYF. In DNA, the CDR3 is TGTGCCACCAGCACAAACACGGGCGAGCAGTACTTC.

This clonotype was observed a handful of times. The rearrangement uses TRBV7-2 and TRBJ2-5, with 9 bases aligning to TRBD1. CDR3 length: 13 amino acids. The trim removed 4 bases at V and 3 bases at J, leaving 0 bases unmatched. Germline V gene sequence: CDR1 SGHTA, CDR2 FQGNSA. Here the CDR3 reads CASSWTGEETQYF. The CDR3 coding sequence is TGTGCCAGCAGCTGGACAGGGGAAGAGACCCAGTACTTC. Variable domain in full (rest from reference TRBV7-2 and TRBJ2-5): GAGVSQSPSNKVTEKGKDVELRCDPISGHTALYWYRQSLGQGLEFLIYFQGNSAPDKSGLPSDRFSAERTGGSVSTLTIQRTQQEDSAVYLCASSWTGEETQYFGPGTRLLVL.

This clonotype is labeled as medium-sized. The genes are TRBV28 and TRBJ1-2; D ambiguous. Germline CDR1 MDHEN, CDR2 SYDVKM. This CDR3 region has 12 residues. Trimming removed 6 bases at V and 8 bases at J, with 13 bases between. As DNA, the CDR3 is TGTGCCAGCAGCCGAGAGTACGGGGGCTACACCTTC. As protein: CASSREYGGYTF.

In this sample, this clonotype turned up many times. The chain carries TRBV5-1 and TRBJ2-2; maybe TRBD2 (5 bases). The V and J ends lost 0 bases and 5 bases respectively, with 11 bases between them. The CDR3 has 15 residues. Germline V gene lookup returns CDR1 SGHRS and CDR2 YFSETQ. Here the CDR3 reads CASSLVDYSTGELFF. CDR3 bases: TGCGCCAGCAGCTTGGTCGACTACTCAACCGGGGAGCTGTTTTTT. Using reference TRBV5-1 and TRBJ2-2 for the parts outside the CDR3, the full variable domain is KAGVTQTPRYLIKTRGQQVTLSCSPISGHRSVSWYQQTPGQGLQFLFEYFSETQRNKGNFPGRFSGRQFSNSRSEMNVSTLELGDSALYLCASSLVDYSTGELFFGEGSRLTVL.

This clonotype was found many times. The V gene is TRBV12-3 or TRBV12-4, the J gene TRBJ2-3, with no clear D. The CDR3 covers 13 residues. With 1 base removed from V and 3 bases from J, the gap between germline ends came to 5 bases. Written as DNA, the CDR3 is TGTGCCAGCAGTTTAGGGAGAACAGATACGCAGTATTTT. This translates into CASSLGRTDTQYF.

This clonotype was detected a few times. The chain recombines TRBV12-3 or TRBV12-4 with TRBJ2-3; D is ambiguous. This CDR3 comprises 15 residues. V was shortened by 5 bases and J by 0 bases, with 12 bases between the two germline ends. The CDR3: CASSIFPTSTDTQYF. CDR3 coding DNA: TGTGCCAGCAGTATCTTCCCCACTAGCACAGATACGCAGTATTTT.

This clonotype was counted between two and nine times. The chain has TRBV27 and TRBJ2-1; TRBD1 matches at 10 bases. With 5 bases clipped from V and 7 bases from J, the junction kept 11 bases outside the gene matches. Germline V gives CDR1 MNHEY, CDR2 SMNVEV (reference sequence). The CDR3 consists of 16 residues. CDR3 nucleotides: TGTGCCAGCAGTCTACGACAGGGGGCGCCTACAAATGAGCAGTTCTTC. Encoded protein: CASSLRQGAPTNEQFF.

This clonotype turned up a few times. The gene calls are TRBV27 and TRBJ2-2; D possibly corresponds to TRBD2 (6 bases). CDR3 length: 15 amino acids. Germline lookup yields CDR1 MNHEY and CDR2 SMNVEV (reference sequence). V was shortened by 7 bases and J by 2 bases, with 14 bases between the two germline ends. The CDR3 sequence is CASKIGGTNTGELFF. The CDR3 bases are TGTGCCAGCAAGATAGGCGGGACTAACACCGGGGAGCTGTTTTTT.

This clonotype was counted many times. CDR3 coding DNA: TGTGCCAGCAGCCCTCACGTGATGGCAGACAATGAGCAGTTCTTC. It yields the protein CASSPHVMADNEQFF. The rearrangement links TRBV11-2 to TRBJ2-1; no reliable D call. Germline CDR1 SGHAT, CDR2 FQNNGV. The V end was cut by 5 bases, the J end by 5 bases, with 16 bases between. The CDR3 is 15 amino acids.

This clonotype was detected only a few times. The genes are TRBV24-1 and TRBJ1-1; possible D gene TRBD1, 6 bases. Germline V gives CDR1 KGHDR, CDR2 SFDVKD. The CDR3 has 16 amino acids. V lost 4 bases and J lost 6, with 20 bases in between. The CDR3 nucleotides read TGTGCCACCAGTGACCCCAGGCAGGGGACGATGGCTGAAGCTTTCTTT. Its translation is CATSDPRQGTMAEAFF.

This clonotype occurred many times. The chain recombines TRBV7-2 with TRBJ2-3; 9 bases match TRBD2. The CDR3 sequence is 14 residues long. CDR1 and CDR2 (germline): SGHTA, FQGNSA. Trimming removed 5 bases from V and 6 bases from J; junction bases left unmatched: 6. The CDR3 protein is CASSKAGGLDTQYF. CDR3 DNA sequence: TGTGCCAGCAGCAAAGCGGGGGGCCTGGATACGCAGTATTTT. Together with reference TRBV7-2 and TRBJ2-3, the CDR3 gives the full variable domain: GAGVSQSPSNKVTEKGKDVELRCDPISGHTALYWYRQSLGQGLEFLIYFQGNSAPDKSGLPSDRFSAERTGGSVSTLTIQRTQQEDSAVYLCASSKAGGLDTQYFGPGTRLTVL.

The table lists this clonotype with a few counts. The CDR3, as DNA: TGTGCCAGCAGGGGGACAGGCCTTAAACGTGGCTACACCTTC. Translated: CASRGTGLKRGYTF. The V and J genes are TRBV25-1 and TRBJ1-2, with 8 positions matching TRBD1. Trimming took 6 bases from V and 7 from J; bases not matched to a gene: 10. There are 14 residues in the CDR3. The germline gives CDR1 MGHDK, CDR2 SYGVNS.

This rearrangement joins TRBV19 to TRBJ2-1; 7 bases map to TRBD2. Trimming at V came to 6 bases and at J to 7 bases, leaving 9 bases not matched to a gene. The CDR3 sequence is 14 residues long. CDR1 is LNHDA and CDR2 is SQIVND in the germline V gene (reference sequence). The CDR3 loop is CASSAMTSKNEQFF. The CDR3 DNA reads TGTGCCAGTAGCGCCATGACTAGCAAGAATGAGCAGTTCTTC.

The sample holds a few counts of this clonotype. The chain joins TRBV6-1 to TRBJ1-2; weak D call: TRBD1 (5 bases). The CDR3 totals 14 residues. V was trimmed by 2 bases and J by 2 bases, leaving 9 bases between them. Germline V gives CDR1 MNHNS, CDR2 SASEGT. CDR3 DNA sequence: TGTGCCAGCAGTGAAATGACAGCAAACTATGGCTACACCTTC. This translates into CASSEMTANYGYTF.

This chain links TRBV9 with TRBJ2-2, with 7 bases matching TRBD1. V shed 0 bases and J 1 base; nucleotides not matched to a gene: 3. CDR1 is SGDLS and CDR2 is YYNGEE in the germline V gene. This CDR3 comprises 16 residues. For the CDR3, the DNA is TGTGCCAGCAGCGTAGGTGGGACAGTGAACACCGGGGAGCTGTTTTTT. Translating it yields CASSVGGTVNTGELFF.

Of note for this clonotype: This could be a read error, since a much larger clone is one nucleotide away. The V gene is TRBV5-1, the J gene TRBJ2-7; no definite D call. CDR1 SGHRS and CDR2 YFSETQ come from the germline V gene. The CDR3 extends over 14 amino acids. The V end lost 0 bases, the J end lost 0 bases, and 7 bases lay between the germline ends. CDR3 sequence reads: CASSLDVISYEQYF. Written as DNA, the CDR3 is TGCGCCAGCAGCTTGGACGTGATCTCCTACGAGCAGTACTTC.

Ten or more counts support this clonotype. J is TRBJ1-1 and V is TRBV30; D perhaps matches TRBD1 (6 bases). The V gene's germline CDR1 is GTSNPN and CDR2 SVGIG (reference sequence). V was trimmed by 1 base and J by 4 bases, leaving 13 bases between them. This CDR3 is 14 amino acids long. CDR3 sequence: CAWSGTYRATEAFF. The CDR3 DNA follows: TGTGCCTGGAGTGGTACCTACAGGGCCACTGAAGCTTTCTTT.

J is TRBJ1-1 and V is TRBV5-1; maybe TRBD1 (5 bases). The CDR3 extends over 14 amino acids. Germline V gene lookup returns CDR1 SGHRS and CDR2 YFSETQ. Trimming shortened V by 6 bases and J by 2 bases, and 14 bases separated the two germline ends. CDR3 loop: CASTFSGGNTEAFF. The CDR3 DNA follows: TGCGCCAGCACGTTCTCGGGGGGAAACACTGAAGCTTTCTTT.

In its sample, this clonotype was seen many times. V usage is TRBV12-3 or TRBV12-4 and J usage is TRBJ2-3; D might be TRBD1 or TRBD2, each matching 5 bases. Between the trimmed V and J ends, which lost 5 bases and 4 bases, there was a span of 10 bases. The CDR3 consists of 13 residues. CDR3: CASSPRGPDTQYF. The CDR3 nucleotides are TGTGCCAGCAGTCCCCGGGGCCCAGATACGCAGTATTTT.

This clonotype has ten or more counts. The chain is built from TRBV5-1 and TRBJ1-5, with unresolved D. In germline, CDR1 is SGHRS, CDR2 YFSETQ. V was pared by 1 base and J by 5 bases, with 10 bases between. The CDR3 has 14 amino acids. This CDR3 is CASSLLPSDQPQHF. CDR3 sequence (DNA): TGCGCCAGCAGCTTGTTGCCTTCTGATCAGCCCCAGCATTTT.

This clonotype showed up just a few times. This rearrangement joins TRBV27 to TRBJ2-4; D may be TRBD2 (5 bases). Trimming stripped 5 bases from V and 0 bases from J, with 11 bases between. The CDR3 extends over 15 amino acids. From germline, CDR1 is MNHEY and CDR2 SMNVEV (reference sequence). The CDR3 protein is CASSLRGLAKNIQYF. CDR3 nucleotide sequence: TGTGCCAGCAGTCTTCGTGGACTAGCCAAAAACATTCAGTACTTC.

This clonotype was found many times. The V call is TRBV12-3 or TRBV12-4, the J call TRBJ1-5; the D gene is possibly TRBD1 (6 bases). This CDR3 region has 15 residues. V lost 5 bases, J lost 4 bases, and 15 bases lay in between. Written as DNA, the CDR3 is TGTGCCAGCAGTCCCGACAGGTTAGGTAATCAGCCCCAGCATTTT. Translating it yields CASSPDRLGNQPQHF.